The rows below give T cell receptor beta chains drawn from one sample of a study of blood T cell repertoires in COVID-19. Here immunoSEQ multiplex PCR was the method, and the copy in TCRdb shows in-frame clones only, minus some. The sample carries 200,000 to 250,000 clones, roughly 90% recorded once. Sequencing input: PBMCs or T cells enriched from blood (not recorded which). The source is a woman in her 30s who had recovered from COVID-19. The CDR3 runs from the conserved cysteine through the conserved F or W. Each record gives: V gene, D gene, J gene, clone size, CDR3 length, CDR3 protein, CDR3 DNA. D genes are given only for firm matches. The size field is filled for only some rows; it gives once, few, many or a size class.

V gene: TRBV11-2
D gene: .
J gene: TRBJ1-5
clone size: .
CDR3 length: 15
CDR3 protein: CASSLVGGSNQPQHF
CDR3 DNA: TGTGCCAGCAGCTTAGTGGGGGGGAGTAATCAGCCCCAGCATTTT

V gene: TRBV3-1/TRBV3-2
D gene: TRBD2
J gene: TRBJ2-3
clone size: .
CDR3 length: 16
CDR3 protein: CASSRLGLAGEPVQYF
CDR3 DNA: TGTGCCAGCAGCCGGTTGGGACTAGCGGGGGAACCGGTGCAGTATTTT

V gene: TRBV19
D gene: .
J gene: TRBJ2-5
clone size: .
CDR3 length: 14
CDR3 protein: CASSIDREQETQYF
CDR3 DNA: TGTGCCAGTAGTATAGACAGGGAACAAGAGACCCAGTACTTC

V gene: TRBV7-8
D gene: .
J gene: TRBJ1-5
clone size: .
CDR3 length: 16
CDR3 protein: CASSPGGIGYNQPQHF
CDR3 DNA: TGTGCCAGCAGCCCTGGGGGGATCGGTTACAATCAGCCCCAGCATTTT

V gene: TRBV11-2
D gene: TRBD1
J gene: TRBJ2-7
clone size: .
CDR3 length: 17
CDR3 protein: CASSQIYIGRGLGEQYF
CDR3 DNA: TGTGCCAGCAGCCAAATCTATATCGGCAGGGGGCTGGGGGAGCAGTACTTC

V gene: TRBV3-1/TRBV3-2
D gene: TRBD2
J gene: TRBJ2-5
clone size: .
CDR3 length: 14
CDR3 protein: CASSQLAGQETQYF
CDR3 DNA: TGTGCCAGCAGCCAGTTAGCGGGGCAAGAGACCCAGTACTTC

V gene: TRBV7-2
D gene: .
J gene: TRBJ1-4
clone size: .
CDR3 length: 13
CDR3 protein: CASSLTPGEKLFF
CDR3 DNA: TGTGCCAGCAGTTTGACGCCAGGGGAAAAACTGTTTTTT

V gene: TRBV18
D gene: .
J gene: TRBJ2-1
clone size: .
CDR3 length: 16
CDR3 protein: CASSHSRGGTYNEQFF
CDR3 DNA: TGTGCCAGCTCACACTCTCGAGGAGGGACCTACAATGAGCAGTTCTTC

V gene: TRBV7-7
D gene: .
J gene: TRBJ1-3
clone size: .
CDR3 length: 15
CDR3 protein: CASSLAPGAGNTIYF
CDR3 DNA: TGTGCCAGCAGCTTAGCGCCAGGGGCTGGAAACACCATATATTTT

V gene: TRBV20-1
D gene: .
J gene: TRBJ1-5
clone size: .
CDR3 length: 15
CDR3 protein: CSASGGAGSNQPQHF
CDR3 DNA: TGCAGTGCTAGTGGGGGCGCCGGTAGCAATCAGCCCCAGCATTTT

V gene: TRBV14
D gene: .
J gene: TRBJ1-2
clone size: .
CDR3 length: 13
CDR3 protein: CASSLGQGHGYTF
CDR3 DNA: TGTGCCAGCAGCCTCGGGCAGGGCCATGGCTACACCTTC

V gene: TRBV10-3
D gene: TRBD2
J gene: TRBJ2-5
clone size: .
CDR3 length: 16
CDR3 protein: CAISARLAGGGETQYF
CDR3 DNA: TGTGCCATCAGCGCCCGACTAGCGGGGGGGGGAGAGACCCAGTACTTC

V gene: TRBV7-6
D gene: TRBD2
J gene: TRBJ2-5
clone size: once
CDR3 length: 16
CDR3 protein: CASSLILSGGEETQYF
CDR3 DNA: TGTGCCAGCAGCTTGATTCTTAGCGGGGGGGAAGAGACCCAGTACTTC

V gene: TRBV7-2
D gene: TRBD1
J gene: TRBJ1-1
clone size: .
CDR3 length: 16
CDR3 protein: CASSLTRDRGGLKGFF
CDR3 DNA: TGTGCCAGCAGCTTAACACGGGACAGGGGGGGGCTTAAGGGTTTCTTT

V gene: TRBV14
D gene: .
J gene: TRBJ1-2
clone size: .
CDR3 length: 14
CDR3 protein: CASSQDRQGYGYTF
CDR3 DNA: TGTGCCAGCAGCCAAGACAGGCAGGGTTATGGCTACACCTTC

V gene: TRBV12-5
D gene: .
J gene: TRBJ1-6
clone size: .
CDR3 length: 19
CDR3 protein: CASGLVYLGGPTYNSPLHF
CDR3 DNA: TGTGCTAGTGGTTTGGTATACTTGGGGGGGCCAACGTATAATTCACCCCTCCACTTT

V gene: TRBV2
D gene: .
J gene: TRBJ2-1
clone size: .
CDR3 length: 17
CDR3 protein: CASSEASLVSPYNEQFF
CDR3 DNA: TGTGCCAGCAGTGAAGCCTCCTTAGTTTCACCATACAATGAGCAGTTCTTC

V gene: TRBV9
D gene: .
J gene: TRBJ1-2
clone size: .
CDR3 length: 17
CDR3 protein: CASSLRPIQGPFVGYTF
CDR3 DNA: TGTGCCAGCAGCCTGCGACCGATCCAGGGGCCCTTTGTTGGCTACACCTTC

V gene: TRBV11-3
D gene: .
J gene: TRBJ2-1
clone size: .
CDR3 length: 15
CDR3 protein: CASSTRQGGGNEQFF
CDR3 DNA: TGTGCCAGCAGCACCCGACAGGGAGGAGGCAATGAGCAGTTCTTC

V gene: TRBV14
D gene: .
J gene: TRBJ1-2
clone size: .
CDR3 length: 14
CDR3 protein: CASSQDQGLYGYTF
CDR3 DNA: TGTGCCAGCAGCCAAGATCAGGGACTCTACGGCTACACCTTC

V gene: TRBV6-5
D gene: .
J gene: TRBJ1-5
clone size: .
CDR3 length: 13
CDR3 protein: CASSLRSNQPQHF
CDR3 DNA: TGTGCCAGCAGCCTCAGGAGCAATCAGCCCCAGCATTTT

V gene: TRBV5-5
D gene: TRBD1
J gene: TRBJ1-2
clone size: .
CDR3 length: 16
CDR3 protein: CASSLTGTGSYYGYTF
CDR3 DNA: TGTGCCAGCAGCTTGACCGGGACAGGGTCCTACTATGGCTACACCTTC

V gene: TRBV5-1
D gene: TRBD2
J gene: TRBJ2-3
clone size: few
CDR3 length: 15
CDR3 protein: CASSTGLAGVDTQYF
CDR3 DNA: TGCGCCAGCAGCACGGGACTAGCGGGGGTAGATACGCAGTATTTT

V gene: TRBV19
D gene: .
J gene: TRBJ1-5
clone size: .
CDR3 length: 15
CDR3 protein: CASTPRVEGRQPQHF
CDR3 DNA: TGTGCCAGTACCCCCCGGGTCGAGGGGAGGCAGCCCCAGCATTTT

V gene: TRBV4-3
D gene: TRBD2
J gene: TRBJ2-7
clone size: .
CDR3 length: 19
CDR3 protein: CASSQDITSGGGPHYEQYF
CDR3 DNA: TGCGCCAGCAGCCAAGATATCACTAGCGGGGGGGGCCCACACTACGAGCAGTACTTC

V gene: TRBV6-5
D gene: .
J gene: TRBJ2-1
clone size: .
CDR3 length: 15
CDR3 protein: CASSLGRGPYNEQFF
CDR3 DNA: TGTGCCAGCAGTTTGGGCAGGGGTCCCTACAATGAGCAGTTCTTC

V gene: TRBV7-8
D gene: TRBD1
J gene: TRBJ1-2
clone size: .
CDR3 length: 14
CDR3 protein: CASSRQGLNYGYTF
CDR3 DNA: TGTGCCAGCAGCCGACAGGGGTTAAACTATGGCTACACCTTC

V gene: TRBV5-5
D gene: .
J gene: TRBJ1-2
clone size: .
CDR3 length: 17
CDR3 protein: CASSLDYGRGGGYGYTF
CDR3 DNA: TGTGCCAGCAGCTTGGATTACGGACGGGGCGGGGGGTATGGCTACACCTTC

V gene: TRBV5-1
D gene: .
J gene: TRBJ2-5
clone size: .
CDR3 length: 14
CDR3 protein: CASSLYGLKETQYF
CDR3 DNA: TGCGCCAGCAGCTTGTATGGCTTAAAAGAGACCCAGTACTTC

V gene: TRBV5-5
D gene: TRBD1
J gene: TRBJ2-7
clone size: .
CDR3 length: 15
CDR3 protein: CASSSGQGYSYEQYF
CDR3 DNA: TGTGCCAGCAGCTCCGGACAGGGATACTCCTACGAGCAGTACTTC

V gene: TRBV19
D gene: .
J gene: TRBJ2-5
clone size: .
CDR3 length: 14
CDR3 protein: CASSIQGSQETQYF
CDR3 DNA: TGTGCCAGTAGTATCCAGGGAAGCCAAGAGACCCAGTACTTC

V gene: TRBV9
D gene: .
J gene: TRBJ2-2
clone size: .
CDR3 length: 15
CDR3 protein: CASSARGAGAGELFF
CDR3 DNA: TGTGCCAGCAGCGCACGGGGGGCGGGAGCCGGGGAGCTGTTTTTT

V gene: TRBV4-1
D gene: .
J gene: TRBJ1-5
clone size: .
CDR3 length: 17
CDR3 protein: CASSQGGGGVSNQPQHF
CDR3 DNA: TGCGCCAGCAGCCAAGGAGGCGGCGGGGTGAGCAATCAGCCCCAGCATTTT

V gene: TRBV18
D gene: TRBD1
J gene: TRBJ1-2
clone size: .
CDR3 length: 16
CDR3 protein: CASSSLLRGKGYGYTF
CDR3 DNA: TGTGCCAGCTCATCATTGCTCAGGGGGAAAGGGTATGGCTACACCTTC

V gene: TRBV29-1
D gene: .
J gene: TRBJ2-1
clone size: .
CDR3 length: 16
CDR3 protein: CSVEDDGLRGWNEQFF
CDR3 DNA: TGCAGCGTTGAAGATGATGGGCTCCGGGGGTGGAATGAGCAGTTCTTC

V gene: TRBV6-5
D gene: .
J gene: TRBJ1-1
clone size: .
CDR3 length: 12
CDR3 protein: CASTVRPEEAFF
CDR3 DNA: TGTGCCAGCACCGTACGACCGGAGGAAGCTTTCTTT

V gene: TRBV2
D gene: TRBD2
J gene: TRBJ2-3
clone size: .
CDR3 length: 17
CDR3 protein: CASSEGLAGGYADTQYF
CDR3 DNA: TGTGCCAGCAGTGAGGGATTAGCGGGGGGGTACGCGGATACGCAGTATTTT

V gene: TRBV7-9
D gene: .
J gene: TRBJ2-3
clone size: .
CDR3 length: 13
CDR3 protein: CASSEPLRDTQYF
CDR3 DNA: TGTGCCAGCAGCGAACCTTTGAGAGATACGCAGTATTTT

V gene: TRBV7-3
D gene: TRBD2
J gene: TRBJ2-7
clone size: few
CDR3 length: 17
CDR3 protein: CASRPQGTSGAPYEQYF
CDR3 DNA: TGTGCCAGCAGGCCACAGGGGACTAGCGGGGCTCCCTACGAGCAGTACTTC

V gene: TRBV5-5
D gene: .
J gene: TRBJ1-6
clone size: .
CDR3 length: 12
CDR3 protein: CASSLVAPPLHF
CDR3 DNA: TGTGCCAGCAGCTTGGTGGCCCCACCCCTCCACTTT

V gene: TRBV19
D gene: .
J gene: TRBJ1-5
clone size: .
CDR3 length: 14
CDR3 protein: CASSITGGNQPQHF
CDR3 DNA: TGTGCCAGTAGTATTACAGGTGGCAATCAGCCCCAGCATTTT

V gene: TRBV9
D gene: .
J gene: TRBJ1-1
clone size: once
CDR3 length: 14
CDR3 protein: CASSVVGGNTEAFF
CDR3 DNA: TGTGCCAGCAGCGTAGTCGGCGGCAACACTGAAGCTTTCTTT

V gene: TRBV7-9
D gene: .
J gene: TRBJ2-2
clone size: .
CDR3 length: 13
CDR3 protein: CASSPVNTGELFF
CDR3 DNA: TGTGCCAGCAGCCCAGTGAACACCGGGGAGCTGTTTTTT

V gene: TRBV7-9
D gene: .
J gene: TRBJ2-2
clone size: .
CDR3 length: 17
CDR3 protein: CASRPPFGGVNTGELFF
CDR3 DNA: TGTGCCAGCCGCCCTCCCTTTGGCGGGGTGAACACCGGGGAGCTGTTTTTT

V gene: TRBV19
D gene: TRBD1
J gene: TRBJ1-1
clone size: .
CDR3 length: 15
CDR3 protein: CASSPGQGRDTEAFF
CDR3 DNA: TGTGCCAGTAGTCCCGGACAGGGGAGGGACACTGAAGCTTTCTTT

V gene: TRBV9
D gene: TRBD1
J gene: TRBJ2-1
clone size: once
CDR3 length: 15
CDR3 protein: CASSVAGQGINEQFF
CDR3 DNA: TGTGCCAGCAGCGTAGCCGGACAGGGAATCAATGAGCAGTTCTTC

V gene: TRBV5-1
D gene: TRBD2
J gene: TRBJ2-3
clone size: .
CDR3 length: 16
CDR3 protein: CASSFSGGLLTDTQYF
CDR3 DNA: TGCGCCAGCAGCTTTAGCGGGGGGCTTCTAACAGATACGCAGTATTTT

V gene: TRBV6-5
D gene: TRBD2
J gene: TRBJ2-3
clone size: once
CDR3 length: 13
CDR3 protein: CASRASGTDTQYF
CDR3 DNA: TGTGCCAGCAGGGCTAGCGGAACAGATACGCAGTATTTT

V gene: TRBV2
D gene: .
J gene: TRBJ2-2
clone size: .
CDR3 length: 12
CDR3 protein: CASTGRTGELFF
CDR3 DNA: TGTGCCAGCACAGGGCGTACCGGGGAGCTGTTTTTT

V gene: TRBV2
D gene: .
J gene: TRBJ1-3
clone size: .
CDR3 length: 15
CDR3 protein: CASSVYRNSGNTIYF
CDR3 DNA: TGTGCCAGCAGTGTTTACAGGAACTCTGGAAACACCATATATTTT